The entry that follows covers one T cell receptor (beta chain) sequence. The antigen it recognizes is unknown. Per-base quality was not reported, and no clone a single base away is much larger than it. In this study, focal radiation therapy paired with CTLA-4 blockade (ipilimumab) was tested in patients who had chemo-refractory metastatic non-small-cell lung cancer. The library was prepared using the immunoSEQ multiplex PCR assay. Here the immuneACCESS table is served through TCRdb, limited to in-frame sequences with V and J called. Missing clones are a known gap in these copies; in checked studies unresolved V genes cover under half, and the rest lacks a known reason. Present in this sample are 50,000 or so clones, approximately 79% of which were seen just once. 3.2% of the sample comes from the top ten. This sample was included in a study of radiotherapy plus CTLA-4 blockade in lung cancer (dated by TCRdb to about 2018). Broadly, across the study: Objective responses were observed in 18% of enrolled patients, and disease control was achieved in 30% to 40%. The study at large found these results: The strongest predictors of response were reported to be early dynamic shifts in blood T cell clones along with a rise in serum interferon-beta following radiation. TCR clones derived from tumors expanded in peripheral blood after treatment with radiotherapy and ipilimumab.

The CDR3 sequence holds 15 residues, the cysteine and phenylalanine included. The CDR3 DNA has 45 bases and is translated from base 1. A distance of 13 bases separates the germline ends of V and J, which lose 5 bases and 0 bases respectively. Per the germline V gene (reference sequence), SEHNR is the CDR1 and FQNEAQ is the CDR2. The V and J genes are TRBV7-9 and TRBJ1-1; a weak D assignment points to TRBD1 (5 bases agree). The sample consisted of peripheral blood, taken from a patient treated with radiotherapy plus ipilimumab. The source is a human donor with non-small cell lung cancer who had a partial response to radiotherapy plus ipilimumab. CDR3 sequence: CASSRKTAMNTEAFF. The nucleotides read TGTGCCAGCAGCCGAAAGACAGCTATGAACACTGAAGCTTTCTTT. With all but the CDR3 taken from the reference TRBV7-9 and TRBJ1-1 genes, the full variable domain is: DTGVSQNPRHKITKRGQNVTFRCDPISEHNRLYWYRQTLGQGPEFLTYFQNEAQLEKSRLLSDRFSAERPKGSFSTLEIQRTEQGDSAMYLCASSRKTAMNTEAFFGQGTRLTVV.